These T cell receptor beta chains were read from a single sample in a study of beta chain features in type 1 diabetes. The repertoire was sequenced with immunoSEQ multiplex PCR; TCRdb's copy has only in-frame clones and lacks some. Among 95,000 to 150,000 clones, roughly 15% were seen once, and the ten largest hold approximately 2.2%. Sequencing was done on a sample of central memory CD4+ T cells from blood. These receptors all come from a man aged 30 to 39 with type 1 diabetes. Each CDR3 is given with its conserved first and last residue. D genes are given only for firm matches. The listing skips clone size in some rows; elsewhere it reads once, few, many or a size class.

TRBJ1-5 TRBV6-5 . TRBD1 TGTGCCAGCAGCAGGGACAGTCTGGGGCTTCAGCCCCAGCATTTT CASSRDSLGLQPQHF
TRBJ1-5 TRBV6-6 few . TGTGCCAGCAGTTACTCGGCAGATCAGCCCCAGCATTTT CASSYSADQPQHF
TRBJ2-5 TRBV9 . TRBD1 TGTGCCAGCAGCGTGGGGACAGAACAAGAGACCCAGTACTTC CASSVGTEQETQYF
TRBJ1-1 TRBV14 few TRBD1 TGTGCCAGCAGCCAAGATCAGGGGGAGGGGCCGACTGAAGCTTTCTTT CASSQDQGEGPTEAFF
TRBJ1-1 TRBV11-3 few . TGTGCCAGCAGCTCCCCAGGGGCCAGGACTGAAGCTTTCTTT CASSSPGARTEAFF
TRBJ2-2 TRBV4-3 few . TGCGCCAGCAGCCGGACAGTTTGGAACACCGGGGAGCTGTTTTTT CASSRTVWNTGELFF
TRBJ1-2 TRBV11-2 . TRBD1 TGTGCCAGCAGCTTAGTTGGGACAGGGGGCTACACCTTC CASSLVGTGGYTF
TRBJ1-2 TRBV7-8 . TRBD1 TGTGCCAGCAGCTTAGGACAGGGCTATGGCTACACCTTC CASSLGQGYGYTF
TRBJ2-2 TRBV9 . TRBD1 TGTGCCAGCAGCCCTCAGGGGGTCGGGGAGCTGTTTTTT CASSPQGVGELFF
TRBJ2-5 TRBV7-2 . . TGTGCCAGCAGCTTAGGTAACGGGGGCGGAGAGACCCAGTACTTC CASSLGNGGGETQYF
TRBJ1-5 TRBV27 few . TGTGCCAGCAGTAATCTCATGGGGGAGCCCCAGCATTTT CASSNLMGEPQHF
TRBJ1-4 TRBV7-2 . . TGTGCCAGCAGCTTAGGAAGTGCAACTAATGAAAAACTGTTTTTT CASSLGSATNEKLFF
TRBJ2-5 TRBV27 . . TGTGCCAGCAGCCCCTCCAGGGGATCACCTATCCCAGAGACCCAGTACTTC CASSPSRGSPIPETQYF
TRBJ2-7 TRBV7-7 . . TGTGCTAGCACGCGGCCCGAATACTTC CASTRPEYF
TRBJ1-2 TRBV2 . . TGTGCCAGCAGTGAATCTGGCCTCATAAGGGGCTATGGCTACACCTTC CASSESGLIRGYGYTF
TRBJ1-5 TRBV30 few TRBD1 TGTGCCTGGAGTGGGCACAGGGGTAATCAGCCCCAGCATTTT CAWSGHRGNQPQHF
TRBJ2-7 TRBV5-4 few TRBD2 TGTGCCAGCAGCGAGAGCGGGGGGCCGTACTACGAGCAGTACTTC CASSESGGPYYEQYF
TRBJ2-7 TRBV11-2 few . TGTGCCAGCAGCTTTAGCGGGACAGGCGCGTACCTGCAGTACTTC CASSFSGTGAYLQYF
TRBJ2-1 TRBV5-1 . TRBD2 TGCGCCAGCAGCCCGACTAGCGGCCCGATGGGGGAGCAGTTCTTC CASSPTSGPMGEQFF
TRBJ1-6 TRBV14 . TRBD1 TGTGCCAGCAGCCCCACAGGGGGCTCCTATAATTCACCCCTCCACTTT CASSPTGGSYNSPLHF
TRBJ1-4 TRBV30 few . TGTGCCTGGAGTCCCTCGGGAGTTAATCGAGAAAAACTGTTTTTT CAWSPSGVNREKLFF
TRBJ1-6 TRBV19 . . TGTGCCAGTAGTATCGGGGGCCGGGTTTCACCCCTCCACTTT CASSIGGRVSPLHF
TRBJ2-7 TRBV10-3 . TRBD1 TGTGCCAGCACAGGGGACCCGCTTACCGAGCAGTACTTC CASTGDPLTEQYF
TRBJ1-1 TRBV11-3 . TRBD1 TGTGCCAGCCGTCGACAGGGAGACACTGAAGCTTTCTTT CASRRQGDTEAFF
TRBJ2-3 TRBV25-1 few . TGTGCCAGCAGTGAGGGTGCGTCTGGCACAGATACGCAGTATTTT CASSEGASGTDTQYF
TRBJ2-7 TRBV6-1 . . TGTGCCAGCAGTGTGTCTAGCGAGATGGGGGAGCAGTACTTC CASSVSSEMGEQYF
TRBJ1-4 TRBV4-1 . TRBD1 TGCGCCAGCAGCCAAGAGAGGGGGCGATTGTCCGATTGGAGAAAACTGTTTTTT CASSQERGRLSDWRKLFF
TRBJ2-3 TRBV7-2 . . TGTGCCAGCAGCTTAGCGTCTAGCAGATTAACAGATACGCAGTATTTT CASSLASSRLTDTQYF
TRBJ2-1 TRBV5-1 few TRBD1 TGCGCCAGCAGCTTGGCGGGACAGGGGGCGAATGAGCAGTTCTTC CASSLAGQGANEQFF
TRBJ2-7 TRBV6-5 . TRBD2 TGTGCCAGCAGCATAGCGGGGGGCGACTACGAGCAGTACTTC CASSIAGGDYEQYF
TRBJ2-3 TRBV29-1 . TRBD2 TGCAGCGTTGACCTAGCGGGGGGGCCCACAGATACGCAGTATTTT CSVDLAGGPTDTQYF
TRBJ2-5 TRBV7-2 many TRBD2 TGTGCCAGCAGCTTAGGGCTCGGGAGGAGGGAGACCCAGTACTTC CASSLGLGRRETQYF
TRBJ2-1 TRBV29-1 few . TGCAGCGTTGGGTTGGGTGCGAATGAGCAGTTCTTC CSVGLGANEQFF
TRBJ1-2 TRBV7-9 few . TGTGCCAGCAGCTATCCCGGTGGCGACTATGGCTACACCTTC CASSYPGGDYGYTF
TRBJ2-1 TRBV6-1 few . TGTGCCAGCAGTCCACGGTCAGGATTAAATGAAGGGCAGTTCTTC CASSPRSGLNEGQFF
TRBJ2-7 TRBV28 few . TGTGCCAGCAGGGGAAGAGGGAACCACGAGCAGTACTTC CASRGRGNHEQYF
TRBJ2-4 TRBV5-5 few . TGTGCCAGCAGCTTGGAATCCGGAACCTTAGCCAAAAACATTCAGTACTTC CASSLESGTLAKNIQYF
TRBJ2-5 TRBV13 few . TGTGCCAGCAGCTTAGTGGTGTTACAAGAGACCCAGTACTTC CASSLVVLQETQYF
TRBJ2-3 TRBV18 . TRBD2 TGTGCCAGCTCACCGGCTAGCGGAAGCACAGATACGCAGTATTTT CASSPASGSTDTQYF
TRBJ1-6 TRBV7-9 . . TGTGCCAGCAGCTTAATGGATCCGGGGAATTCACCCCTCCACTTT CASSLMDPGNSPLHF
TRBJ2-5 TRBV6-1 many . TGTGCCAGCAGTGAAGCGTTCGGCAGGGGTCAAGAGACCCAGTACTTC CASSEAFGRGQETQYF
TRBJ2-1 TRBV14 few TRBD2 TGTGCCAGCAGCCAACCCGGGACTAGCGGGCTCAATGAGCAGTTCTTC CASSQPGTSGLNEQFF
TRBJ1-3 TRBV4-3 . . TGCGCCAGCAGCCAAGTCGGCCAGGGTGACGGAAACACCATATATTTT CASSQVGQGDGNTIYF
TRBJ1-2 TRBV7-8 many . TGTGCCAGCAGCTTAGGAAGACGGATAGAGGTCTACACCTTC CASSLGRRIEVYTF
TRBJ2-7 TRBV19 few TRBD1 TGTGCCAGTAGTACCCGGGACAGGGGGCTCGAGCAGTACTTC CASSTRDRGLEQYF
TRBJ2-6 TRBV5-1 . . TGCGCCAGCAGCCCCAGGGCCATTGGCGGTCCTGGGGCCAACGTCCTGACTTTC CASSPRAIGGPGANVLTF
TRBJ1-6 TRBV6-1 many TRBD1 TGTGCCACGGACAGGGGAAGGGCACCCCTCCACTTT CATDRGRAPLHF
TRBJ1-2 TRBV7-9 . . TGTGCCAGCAGCTTAGGGGGGACGACCGAAGGCTACACCTTC CASSLGGTTEGYTF
TRBJ2-7 TRBV7-2 few TRBD1 TGTGCCAGCAGCGCTCAACAGGGGGCCTACTACGAGCAGTACTTC CASSAQQGAYYEQYF
TRBJ2-1 TRBV6-5 . TRBD2 TGTGCCAGCAGTTCAGAGACTAGCGGGGGGCCACTCTTC CASSSETSGGPLF
TRBJ2-7 TRBV10-3 few TRBD2 TGTGCCATCAGTGAAGGCGGGGGTGATTCCTACGAGCAGTACTTC CAISEGGGDSYEQYF
TRBJ2-5 TRBV9 . TRBD1 TGTGCCAGCAGCTTAAGGCCCCCGGACAGGACGGGGCCAGAGACCCAGTACTTC CASSLRPPDRTGPETQYF
TRBJ1-2 TRBV19 . TRBD1 TGTGCCAGTAGCGGACAGGGGGACTATGGCTACACCTTC CASSGQGDYGYTF
TRBJ2-2 TRBV2 many . TGTGCCAGCAGGGTGGGGACCGCGAACACCGGGGAGCTGTTTTTT CASRVGTANTGELFF
TRBJ2-1 TRBV11-3 many . TGTGCCAGCAGTGGTCGCAACAATGAGCAGTTCTTC CASSGRNNEQFF